This TCR beta chain was identified in a study of blood T cell repertoires in COVID-19. Across the study: Acute and convalescent COVID-19 samples came from the United States, Italy and Spain.

Some clones are missing from TCRdb's copy, which holds only in-frame ones; the method was immunoSEQ multiplex PCR. Of about 60,000 clones listed, approximately 85% are singletons. CDR1 is MGHRA, CDR2 YSYEKL, per germline. Deletions cut 0 bases from V and 8 bases from J, with 17 bases between. This CDR3 spans 16 amino acids. This chain uses TRBV4-1 with TRBJ2-1; D ambiguous. This sequence originates from a human donor in a cohort sampled during active COVID-19. Sequenced material: peripheral blood. The DNA for the CDR3 is TGCGCCAGCAGCCAAGATCGGCAGGCCTGGTCGGATGAGCAGTTCTTC. Residues: CASSQDRQAWSDEQFF.